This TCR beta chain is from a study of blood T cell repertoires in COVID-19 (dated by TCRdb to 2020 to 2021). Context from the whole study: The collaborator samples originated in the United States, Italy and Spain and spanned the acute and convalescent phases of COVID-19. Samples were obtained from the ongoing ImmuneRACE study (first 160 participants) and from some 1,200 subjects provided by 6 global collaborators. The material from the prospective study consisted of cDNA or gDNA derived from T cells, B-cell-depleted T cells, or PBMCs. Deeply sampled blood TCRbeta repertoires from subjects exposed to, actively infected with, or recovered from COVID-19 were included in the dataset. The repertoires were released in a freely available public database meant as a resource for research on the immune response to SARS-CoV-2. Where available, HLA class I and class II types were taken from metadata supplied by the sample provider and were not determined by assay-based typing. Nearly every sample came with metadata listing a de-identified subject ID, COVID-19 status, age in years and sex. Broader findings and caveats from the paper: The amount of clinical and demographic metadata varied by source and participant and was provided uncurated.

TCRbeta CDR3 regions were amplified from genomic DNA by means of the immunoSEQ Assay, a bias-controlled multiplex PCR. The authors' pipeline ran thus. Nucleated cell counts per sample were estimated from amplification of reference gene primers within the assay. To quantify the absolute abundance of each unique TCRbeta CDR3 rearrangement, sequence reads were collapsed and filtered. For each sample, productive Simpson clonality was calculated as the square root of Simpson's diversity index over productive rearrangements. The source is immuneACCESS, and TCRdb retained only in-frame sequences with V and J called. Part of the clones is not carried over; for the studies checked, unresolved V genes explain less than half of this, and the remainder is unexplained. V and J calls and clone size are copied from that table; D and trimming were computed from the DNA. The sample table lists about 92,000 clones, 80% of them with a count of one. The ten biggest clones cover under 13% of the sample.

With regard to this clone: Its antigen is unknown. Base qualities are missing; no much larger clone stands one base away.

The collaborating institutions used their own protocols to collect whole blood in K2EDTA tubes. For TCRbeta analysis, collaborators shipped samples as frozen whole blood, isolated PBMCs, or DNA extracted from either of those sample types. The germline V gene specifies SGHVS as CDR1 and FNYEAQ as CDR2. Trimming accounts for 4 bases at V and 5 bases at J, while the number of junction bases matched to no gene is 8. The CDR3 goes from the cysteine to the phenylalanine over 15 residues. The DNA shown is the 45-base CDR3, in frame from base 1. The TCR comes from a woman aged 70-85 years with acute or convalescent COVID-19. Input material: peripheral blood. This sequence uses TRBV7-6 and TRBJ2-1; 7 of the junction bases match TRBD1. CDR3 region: CASSSRQGMNNEQFF. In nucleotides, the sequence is TGTGCCAGCAGCTCACGACAGGGTATGAACAATGAGCAGTTCTTC.